These 18 T cell receptor beta chains originate from one sample sequenced in a study of shared clonotypes between healthy human individuals. Using immunoSEQ multiplex PCR, the repertoire was profiled, and TCRdb retains in-frame clones only, with some absent. This table holds 2 million or so clones, 85% to 95% found once. Specimen: naive CD4+ T cells sorted from blood. Documented subset: CD45RA+ positively selected. These receptors were collected from a man in his late teens or twenties in good health.

In this sample, this clone turned up once. The rearrangement links TRBV2 to TRBJ1-2; D uncertain. The germline CDR1 and CDR2 sequences are SNHLY and FYNNEI. Deletions cut 1 base from V and 7 bases from J, with 16 bases between. The CDR3 totals 15 residues. CDR3 amino acids: CASSEERPMTFGYTF. CDR3 nucleotide sequence: TGTGCCAGCAGTGAAGAGAGACCAATGACTTTTGGCTACACCTTC. Drawing the rest from reference TRBV2 and TRBJ1-2, the complete variable domain is EPEVTQTPSHQVTQMGQEVILRCVPISNHLYFYWYRQILGQKVEFLVSFYNNEISEKSEIFDDQFSVERPDGSNFTLKIRSTKLEDSAMYFCASSEERPMTFGYTFGSGTRLTVV.

Concerning this clone: The identical CDR3 is also encoded by other nucleotide sequences in the sample. This chain joins TRBV18 and TRBJ2-5; D possibly corresponds to TRBD1 (6 bases). CDR3 size: 14 residues. Trimming pared 6 bases from V and 5 bases from J, leaving 16 bases between. Germline CDR1 and CDR2: KGHSH and LQKENI. CDR3 DNA: TGTGCCAGCTCTCCGCTGGACAGTGGGGAGACCCAGTACTTC. Translation: CASSPLDSGETQYF.

J is TRBJ1-3 and V is TRBV5-4; D might be TRBD1 (5 bases). Germline V gene sequence: CDR1 SGHNT, CDR2 YYREEE (reference sequence). The CDR3 consists of 15 residues. V dropped 3 bases and J dropped 7 bases, with 17 bases sitting between them. CDR3 amino acids: CASSWTGGSGNTIYF. As DNA, the CDR3 is TGTGCCAGCAGCTGGACCGGGGGTAGTGGGAACACCATATATTTT.

The chain links TRBV10-3 to TRBJ1-1; D is unclear. This CDR3 contains 14 residues. Between the trimmed V and J ends, which lost 3 bases and 0 bases, there was a span of 8 bases. Germline V gene sequence: CDR1 ENHRY, CDR2 SYGVKD. The CDR3 nucleotides are TGTGCCATCAGTGATGCGAGAATGAACACTGAAGCTTTCTTT. Its translation is CAISDARMNTEAFF.

The V and J genes are TRBV9 and TRBJ2-5; D is uncertain. V lost 0 bases and J 5 bases, leaving 14 bases between the germline ends. Germline V gene lookup returns CDR1 SGDLS and CDR2 YYNGEE. The CDR3 has 15 residues. The CDR3 nucleotides read TGTGCCAGCAGCGTAGTAGGATACAGTGGTGAGACCCAGTACTTC. Protein sequence: CASSVVGYSGETQYF. The complete variable domain, with remaining parts taken from reference TRBV9 and TRBJ2-5, reads DSGVTQTPKHLITATGQRVTLRCSPRSGDLSVYWYQQSLDQGLQFLIQYYNGEERAKGNILERFSAQQFPDLHSELNLSSLELGDSALYFCASSVVGYSGETQYFGPGTRLLVL.

V is TRBV10-1 and J is TRBJ2-2; D remains ambiguous. Germline V gene data show CDR1 as WNHNN and CDR2 as SYGVQD (reference sequence). This CDR3 has 16 residues. Trimming pared 0 bases from V and 4 bases from J, leaving 12 bases between. The CDR3 DNA reads TGCGCCAGCAGTGAGTCTAGGAACCTGCCCACCGGGGAGCTGTTTTTT. Its protein product is CASSESRNLPTGELFF.

The CDR3 region is CASSVQGGGSYEQYF. The CDR3 DNA follows: TGTGCCAGCAGTGTGCAGGGCGGGGGATCCTACGAGCAGTACTTC. This rearrangement joins TRBV2 to TRBJ2-7, with 7 bases fitting TRBD2. With V trimmed by 4 bases and J by 1 base, 7 bases remained unmatched. This CDR3 region has 15 residues. The germline V gene encodes CDR1 SNHLY and CDR2 FYNNEI. Filled out from reference TRBV2 and TRBJ2-7, the complete variable domain reads EPEVTQTPSHQVTQMGQEVILRCVPISNHLYFYWYRQILGQKVEFLVSFYNNEISEKSEIFDDQFSVERPDGSNFTLKIRSTKLEDSAMYFCASSVQGGGSYEQYFGPGTRLTVT.

The chain joins TRBV6-5 to TRBJ2-3; tentatively, D is TRBD2 (5 bases). The CDR3 has 12 amino acids. Looked up from germline, CDR1 is MNHEY and CDR2 is SVGAGI. The V end was cut by 11 bases, the J end by 2 bases, with 11 bases between. CDR3 amino acids: CAGRGNTDTQYF. The CDR3 DNA reads TGTGCCGGCCGGGGTAACACAGATACGCAGTATTTT.

The chain is built from TRBV7-9 and TRBJ1-2; D remains ambiguous. From germline, CDR1 is SEHNR and CDR2 FQNEAQ (reference sequence). CDR3 length equals 14 residues. Trimming took 0 bases from V and 6 from J, leaving 11 bases between them. This CDR3 is CASSLALQGNGYTF. In DNA form, the CDR3 reads TGTGCCAGCAGCTTAGCGCTGCAAGGAAATGGCTACACCTTC.

The rearrangement joins TRBV7-2 to TRBJ2-7; 9 nucleotides align to TRBD1. V shed 3 bases and J 7 bases; nucleotides not matched to a gene: 7. CDR3 length: 14 residues. Per the germline V gene, CDR1 is SGHTA and CDR2 is FQGNSA. The CDR3 nucleotides read TGTGCCAGCAGCTTGGACAGGGGCTTTAGGGAGCAGTACTTC. Protein sequence: CASSLDRGFREQYF. Complete variable domain (other parts from reference TRBV7-2 and TRBJ2-7): GAGVSQSPSNKVTEKGKDVELRCDPISGHTALYWYRQSLGQGLEFLIYFQGNSAPDKSGLPSDRFSAERTGGSVSTLTIQRTQQEDSAVYLCASSLDRGFREQYFGPGTRLTVT.

On this clone: The sample has other DNA sequences that encode this CDR3 too. The chain is built from TRBV28 and TRBJ1-6, with D unresolved. V was clipped by 3 bases and J by 8 bases, with 2 bases between them. This CDR3 is 11 amino acids long. Germline V gene data show CDR1 as MDHEN and CDR2 as SYDVKM. CDR3 DNA sequence: TGTGCCAGCAGTTTGCATTCACCCCTCCACTTT. This sequence encodes CASSLHSPLHF.

The chain joins TRBV19 to TRBJ2-6; possibly TRBD1 for D (5 bases). The CDR3 contains 16 residues. V was clipped by 1 base and J by 4 bases, with 11 bases between them. Looked up from germline, CDR1 is LNHDA and CDR2 is SQIVND (reference sequence). This chain's CDR3 is CASSIGWGAGANVLTF. For the CDR3, the DNA is TGTGCCAGTAGTATAGGTTGGGGCGCCGGGGCCAACGTCCTGACTTTC.

This clone was observed a few times. The chain combines TRBV7-6 with TRBJ1-2; D unresolved. Germline CDR1 SGHVS, CDR2 FNYEAQ. Trimming cost V 1 base and J 4 bases, with 7 bases left between them. The CDR3 length is 13 residues. The CDR3 spells CASSLEAGYGYTF. The CDR3 region has the DNA TGTGCCAGCAGCTTAGAAGCTGGCTATGGCTACACCTTC.

The rearrangement uses TRBV2 and TRBJ2-1; a weak D match, TRBD1 (5 bases). CDR1 is SNHLY, CDR2 FYNNEI, per germline. The CDR3 spans 12 residues. V was pared by 6 bases and J by 6 bases, with 9 bases between. CDR3 coding DNA: TGTGCCAGCAGATTAAGGGGCAATGAGCAGTTCTTC. This gives the protein CASRLRGNEQFF.

The chain employs TRBV5-4 and TRBJ1-3; tentatively, D is TRBD1 (5 bases). The CDR3 spans 16 residues. Germline values: CDR1 SGHNT, CDR2 YYREEE (reference sequence). The V and J ends lost 5 bases and 0 bases respectively, with 15 bases between them. The CDR3 loop reads CASSYWGVSSGNTIYF. CDR3 bases: TGTGCCAGCAGTTATTGGGGGGTGAGCTCTGGAAACACCATATATTTT.

Regarding this clone: The same CDR3 is also encoded by other DNA sequences in this sample. The chain recombines TRBV18 with TRBJ1-6; 7 positions agree with TRBD1. Germline V CDR1 and CDR2: KGHSH, LQKENI. V lost 0 bases to trimming and J lost 7 bases; unmatched junction nucleotides: 3. The CDR3 extends over 15 amino acids. This chain's CDR3 is CASSPPTGENSPLHF. The DNA of the CDR3 is TGTGCCAGCTCACCACCTACAGGGGAAAATTCACCCCTCCACTTT.

This clone was seen only once. The genes are TRBV6-1 and TRBJ1-6; D is undetermined. This CDR3 contains 15 residues. The V and J ends lost 8 bases and 0 bases respectively, with 11 bases between them. Germline CDR1 MNHNS, CDR2 SASEGT. In DNA form, the CDR3 reads TGTGCCAGCTGTTCAATGAGCTCCTATAATTCACCCCTCCACTTT. Its protein product is CASCSMSSYNSPLHF.

This chain connects TRBV4-3 to TRBJ2-1, with a possible D match to TRBD2 (5 bases). The CDR3 is 14 amino acids. V was trimmed by 4 bases and J by 3 bases, leaving 10 bases between them. The V gene's germline CDR1 is LGHNA and CDR2 YSLEER. CDR3 sequence (DNA): TGCGCCAGCAGCCGCCTAAGCGGCTACAATGAGCAGTTCTTC. Amino acid sequence: CASSRLSGYNEQFF.